One TCR beta chain is described in this entry. This table comes from immunoSEQ multiplex PCR, and its TCRdb copy is limited to in-frame clones, with some not included. The sample has about 150,000 clones; roughly 91% are singletons. The sample belongs to a study of blood T cell repertoires in COVID-19. The germline V gene encodes CDR1 SGHTA and CDR2 FQGNSA. CDR3 size: 14 residues. Trimming pared 5 bases from V and 3 bases from J, leaving 14 bases between. The chain carries TRBV7-2 and TRBJ2-7, with a possible D match to TRBD2 (6 bases). This clonotype was obtained from a man aged 18 to 29 with COVID-19, enrolled during active disease. What was sequenced was peripheral blood. CDR3 in amino acids: CASSPSLGSYEQYF. The CDR3 DNA sequence: TGTGCCAGCAGCCCGTCCCTCGGGAGCTACGAGCAGTACTTC.